Given below is one T cell receptor beta chain in context. Individuals drawn from approximately 22 US areas were about 18 to 95 years old. Clinical history reported by participants formed the basis on which cohorts were assigned. CDR3 length: 13 residues. V was shortened by 5 bases and J by 5 bases, with 12 bases between the two germline ends. Per germline, CDR1 SGHTA and CDR2 FQGTGA. How the authors handled the data: Nucleated cell counts were estimated from reference gene primer amplification. Method: immunoSEQ multiplex PCR; TCRdb's copy keeps in-frame clones and lacks some. D and trimming were read from the DNA, whereas the V and J calls and clone size are those reported in that table. The sample carries fewer than 250,000 clones, roughly 89% recorded once. The data belong to a study of blood T cell repertoires in COVID-19. Across the study: There were acute and convalescent COVID-19 samples, and they came from the United States, Italy and Spain.

Sample: PBMCs or T cells enriched from blood (not recorded which). The chain links TRBV7-3 to TRBJ2-5; D might be TRBD2 (5 bases). This receptor was obtained from a man aged 25 to 45 who had been exposed to COVID-19. The CDR3 reads CASSMTNSETQYF. DNA for the CDR3: TGTGCCAGCAGCATGACTAATTCGGAGACCCAGTACTTC.